Listed below are T cell receptor beta chains from one sample, sequenced in a study of blood T cell repertoires in COVID-19. Some clones are missing from TCRdb's copy, which holds only in-frame ones; the method was immunoSEQ multiplex PCR. The sample includes a few hundred thousand clones, about 91% of them seen just once. The material sequenced was peripheral blood. These receptors were taken from a woman in her thirties or forties who had recovered from COVID-19. Each CDR3 is given with its conserved first and last residue. A D gene is named only where the DNA matches it firmly. Expanded clones are given a class, and other clones once, few, many or no size at all.

cdr3_aa: CSVGQFDETQYF
cdr3_nt: TGCAGCGTTGGACAGTTTGACGAGACCCAGTACTTC
v_call: TRBV29-1
d_call: .
clone_size: .
j_call: TRBJ2-5

cdr3_aa: CASSPFSGGQETQYF
cdr3_nt: TGTGCCAGCTCACCTTTCTCGGGGGGACAAGAGACCCAGTACTTC
v_call: TRBV18
d_call: TRBD2
clone_size: .
j_call: TRBJ2-5

cdr3_aa: CASSIQGQGGGYGYTF
cdr3_nt: TGTGCCAGTAGTATTCAGGGACAGGGAGGTGGCTATGGCTACACCTTC
v_call: TRBV19
d_call: TRBD1
clone_size: .
j_call: TRBJ1-2

cdr3_aa: CASSLDSTDTQYF
cdr3_nt: TGTGCCAGCAGTCTAGATAGCACAGATACGCAGTATTTT
v_call: TRBV28
d_call: .
clone_size: .
j_call: TRBJ2-3

cdr3_aa: CASSQDLRDEKLFF
cdr3_nt: TGTGCCAGCAGCCAAGATTTGCGGGATGAAAAACTGTTTTTT
v_call: TRBV3-1/TRBV3-2
d_call: .
clone_size: .
j_call: TRBJ1-4

cdr3_aa: CASSIDGPGGLNTEAFF
cdr3_nt: TGTGCCAGTAGTATAGATGGTCCAGGGGGCTTGAACACTGAAGCTTTCTTT
v_call: TRBV19
d_call: TRBD1
clone_size: .
j_call: TRBJ1-1

cdr3_aa: CASSQANRDGYTF
cdr3_nt: TGCGCCAGCAGCCAAGCAAACAGGGATGGCTACACCTTC
v_call: TRBV4-1
d_call: .
clone_size: .
j_call: TRBJ1-2

cdr3_aa: CASAQDGTVDGYTF
cdr3_nt: TGTGCCAGCGCCCAAGATGGGACAGTGGATGGCTACACCTTC
v_call: TRBV2
d_call: TRBD1
clone_size: .
j_call: TRBJ1-2

cdr3_aa: CASTGQGLGGYTF
cdr3_nt: TGTGCCAGCACTGGACAGGGGCTGGGAGGCTACACCTTC
v_call: TRBV2
d_call: TRBD1
clone_size: .
j_call: TRBJ1-2

cdr3_aa: CASTRGDNEQFF
cdr3_nt: TGTGCCAGCACCCGCGGAGACAATGAGCAGTTCTTC
v_call: TRBV2
d_call: .
clone_size: .
j_call: TRBJ2-1

cdr3_aa: CASIGLAGAGELFF
cdr3_nt: TGTGCCAGCATAGGACTAGCGGGAGCCGGGGAGCTGTTTTTT
v_call: TRBV6-4
d_call: TRBD2
clone_size: .
j_call: TRBJ2-2

cdr3_aa: CSASQGIQETQYF
cdr3_nt: TGCAGCGCCTCACAGGGAATCCAAGAGACCCAGTACTTC
v_call: TRBV29-1
d_call: .
clone_size: .
j_call: TRBJ2-5

cdr3_aa: CASSNPSTQTLDLAKNIQYF
cdr3_nt: TGTGCCAGCAGCAACCCATCTACCCAAACGCTCGATTTAGCCAAAAACATTCAGTACTTC
v_call: TRBV21-1
d_call: .
clone_size: .
j_call: TRBJ2-4

cdr3_aa: CASSQDQGPYGYTF
cdr3_nt: TGTGCCAGCAGCCAAGATCAGGGTCCCTATGGCTACACCTTC
v_call: TRBV4-2
d_call: .
clone_size: .
j_call: TRBJ1-2

cdr3_aa: CASSIRLAGGEQYF
cdr3_nt: TGTGCCAGTAGTATTAGACTAGCGGGGGGCGAGCAGTACTTC
v_call: TRBV19
d_call: TRBD2
clone_size: .
j_call: TRBJ2-7

cdr3_aa: CASSPDEGGPTDTQYF
cdr3_nt: TGCGCCAGCAGCCCCGACGAGGGAGGGCCCACAGATACGCAGTATTTT
v_call: TRBV4-3
d_call: TRBD2
clone_size: .
j_call: TRBJ2-3

cdr3_aa: CASSPGHYNYGYTF
cdr3_nt: TGTGCCAGCAGCCCGGGACACTACAACTATGGCTACACCTTC
v_call: TRBV5-4
d_call: .
clone_size: .
j_call: TRBJ1-2

cdr3_aa: CASSLASNTEAFF
cdr3_nt: TGCGCCAGCAGCTTAGCCTCGAACACTGAAGCTTTCTTT
v_call: TRBV5-1
d_call: .
clone_size: .
j_call: TRBJ1-1

cdr3_aa: CASSVVGSGEETQYF
cdr3_nt: TGTGCCAGCAGCGTAGTGGGCTCGGGGGAAGAGACCCAGTACTTC
v_call: TRBV9
d_call: .
clone_size: .
j_call: TRBJ2-5

cdr3_aa: CASSVGDTPSYNEQFF
cdr3_nt: TGTGCCAGCAGCGTAGGGGACACGCCCTCCTACAATGAGCAGTTCTTC
v_call: TRBV9
d_call: .
clone_size: .
j_call: TRBJ2-1

cdr3_aa: CASSPIRGYGYTF
cdr3_nt: TGTGCCAGCAGTCCCATTCGCGGCTATGGCTACACCTTC
v_call: TRBV28
d_call: .
clone_size: .
j_call: TRBJ1-2

cdr3_aa: CASSIGDSSYEQYF
cdr3_nt: TGTGCCAGTAGTATAGGGGACAGCTCCTACGAGCAGTACTTC
v_call: TRBV19
d_call: TRBD1
clone_size: once
j_call: TRBJ2-7

cdr3_aa: CAISVTSGGTGELFF
cdr3_nt: TGTGCCATCAGTGTTACTAGCGGGGGCACCGGGGAGCTGTTTTTT
v_call: TRBV10-3
d_call: TRBD2
clone_size: .
j_call: TRBJ2-2

cdr3_aa: CASSVSGGSYDNEQFF
cdr3_nt: TGTGCCAGCAGCGTATCCGGCGGGAGCTATGACAATGAGCAGTTCTTC
v_call: TRBV9
d_call: TRBD2
clone_size: .
j_call: TRBJ2-1

cdr3_aa: CATSVGDRGLNQPQHF
cdr3_nt: TGTGCCACCAGTGTCGGGGACAGGGGGCTCAATCAGCCCCAGCATTTT
v_call: TRBV24-1
d_call: TRBD1
clone_size: .
j_call: TRBJ1-5

cdr3_aa: CASSLSGGYNEQFF
cdr3_nt: TGTGCCAGCAGTTTATCCGGCGGATACAATGAGCAGTTCTTC
v_call: TRBV27
d_call: .
clone_size: .
j_call: TRBJ2-1

cdr3_aa: CASSPVLGESDTQYF
cdr3_nt: TGCGCCAGCAGCCCAGTTCTAGGAGAGTCCGATACGCAGTATTTT
v_call: TRBV5-1
d_call: .
clone_size: .
j_call: TRBJ2-3

cdr3_aa: CASGLPGTSVGTQYF
cdr3_nt: TGTGCCAGCGGATTGCCGGGGACTAGCGTTGGAACCCAGTACTTC
v_call: TRBV27
d_call: TRBD2
clone_size: .
j_call: TRBJ2-5

cdr3_aa: CASRTGSSNEQFF
cdr3_nt: TGTGCCAGCCGGACAGGGTCAAGCAATGAGCAGTTCTTC
v_call: TRBV13
d_call: TRBD1
clone_size: .
j_call: TRBJ2-1

cdr3_aa: CAWTGVADTQYF
cdr3_nt: TGTGCCTGGACAGGGGTCGCAGATACGCAGTATTTT
v_call: TRBV30
d_call: .
clone_size: .
j_call: TRBJ2-3

cdr3_aa: CASRPNYESNQPQHF
cdr3_nt: TGTGCCAGCAGGCCTAACTATGAGAGCAATCAGCCCCAGCATTTT
v_call: TRBV6-6
d_call: .
clone_size: few
j_call: TRBJ1-5

cdr3_aa: CSVRAVGGAGYTF
cdr3_nt: TGCAGTGTCAGGGCCGTGGGTGGGGCTGGCTACACCTTC
v_call: TRBV29-1
d_call: .
clone_size: .
j_call: TRBJ1-2

cdr3_aa: CASGTNTQKLFF
cdr3_nt: TGTGCCAGCGGGACAAACACACAAAAACTGTTTTTT
v_call: TRBV6-5
d_call: .
clone_size: .
j_call: TRBJ1-4

cdr3_aa: CASSLEGGRQANYGYTF
cdr3_nt: TGTGCCAGCAGCTTAGAGGGAGGGAGACAAGCTAACTATGGCTACACCTTC
v_call: TRBV7-9
d_call: .
clone_size: .
j_call: TRBJ1-2

cdr3_aa: CASSDRLGGGQETQYF
cdr3_nt: TGCGCCAGCAGTGACCGGTTAGGGGGGGGACAAGAGACCCAGTACTTC
v_call: TRBV10-1
d_call: .
clone_size: .
j_call: TRBJ2-5

cdr3_aa: CASSLELLDTQYF
cdr3_nt: TGTGCCAGCAGCTTAGAGCTGCTAGATACGCAGTATTTT
v_call: TRBV7-2
d_call: .
clone_size: .
j_call: TRBJ2-3

cdr3_aa: CASSLIRENEQFF
cdr3_nt: TGTGCCAGCAGCTTAATCCGGGAAAATGAGCAGTTCTTC
v_call: TRBV7-2
d_call: .
clone_size: .
j_call: TRBJ2-1

cdr3_aa: CASSPAASGRAPETQYF
cdr3_nt: TGTGCCAGCTCACCGGCCGCTAGCGGGAGGGCCCCAGAGACCCAGTACTTC
v_call: TRBV18
d_call: TRBD2
clone_size: .
j_call: TRBJ2-5

cdr3_aa: CASSLEAGLGQFF
cdr3_nt: TGTGCCAGCAGCTTAGAGGCTGGACTCGGGCAGTTCTTC
v_call: TRBV7-9
d_call: .
clone_size: .
j_call: TRBJ2-1

cdr3_aa: CATSRDRLEQFF
cdr3_nt: TGTGCCACCAGCAGAGATCGACTAGAGCAGTTCTTC
v_call: TRBV15
d_call: .
clone_size: .
j_call: TRBJ2-1